This TCR beta chain comes out of a study of blood T cell repertoires in COVID-19. Study context: PBMCs, B-cell-depleted T cells, or T cells provided the cDNA or gDNA that made up the material.

Participant-given clinical history determined each cohort assignment. Cohort 3 donors were reported recovered after two negative PCRs, clearance, or symptom resolution. Profiled with immunoSEQ multiplex PCR; TCRdb holds only in-frame clones, not every one. The data hold 490,000 or so clones, with approximately 87% observed a single time. This clone has a handful of counts. The V gene lost 0 bases and the J gene lost 5 bases, with 15 bases spanning the gap. Germline V gene data show CDR1 as SGHKS and CDR2 as YYEKEE (reference sequence). This CDR3 spans 16 amino acids. The sequence derives from a woman aged 40 to 50 who had recovered from COVID-19. The sequenced material came from PBMCs or T cells enriched from blood (not recorded which). This chain uses TRBV5-5 with TRBJ1-5; D is unresolved. The CDR3, as DNA: TGTGCCAGCAGCTTGGTAACCCTACTTCAGGATCAGCCCCAGCATTTT. Translation gives CASSLVTLLQDQPQHF.